Shown below are 22 T cell receptor beta chains from a single sample sequenced in a study of cytomegalovirus exposure and HLA in healthy donors. PCR involved 60 Vbeta and 13 Jbeta primers. Sequencing used immunoSEQ multiplex PCR; TCRdb keeps in-frame clones, though not all of them. The sample holds roughly 180,000 clones, 79% seen once. The sequenced sample consisted of PBMCs. All receptors come from a girl aged 10-17 years in good health and CMV-seropositive.

The rearrangement joins TRBV5-4 to TRBJ2-5; D is possibly TRBD2 (6 bases). The CDR3 spans 13 residues. Trimming removed 2 bases at V and 8 bases at J, with 13 bases between. Looked up from germline, CDR1 is SGHNT and CDR2 is YYREEE (reference sequence). The CDR3 loop reads CASSFLDGGTQYF. The CDR3 bases are TGTGCCAGCAGCTTCCTGGACGGGGGAACCCAGTACTTC.

The chain is built from TRBV19 and TRBJ1-1, with 7 bases lining up with TRBD1. The CDR3 is 14 amino acids. With 7 bases clipped from V and 1 base from J, the junction kept 6 bases outside the gene matches. Per the germline V gene, CDR1 is LNHDA and CDR2 is SQIVND (reference sequence). CDR3 amino acids: CASNLGTANTEAFF. For the CDR3, the DNA is TGTGCCAGTAATCTCGGGACAGCGAACACTGAAGCTTTCTTT.

In DNA form, the CDR3 reads TGTGCCAGCAGCTCCGACAAAAACACCGGGGAGCTGTTTTTT. This sequence encodes CASSSDKNTGELFF. The rearrangement uses TRBV11-3 and TRBJ2-2; D is ambiguous. Germline CDR1 reads SGHNT; CDR2 reads YENEEA. Trimming shortened V by 4 bases and J by 2 bases, and 8 bases separated the two germline ends. This CDR3 has 14 residues.

The chain employs TRBV10-1 and TRBJ1-2; no firm D call. The CDR3 runs to 13 residues. Germline CDR1 WNHNN, CDR2 SYGVQD (reference sequence). With 2 bases removed from V and 2 bases from J, the gap between germline ends came to 6 bases. CDR3 in DNA: TGCGCCAGCAGTGAGACGGGGAACTATGGCTACACCTTC. This codes for CASSETGNYGYTF.

This clone was counted between two and nine times. The chain links TRBV6-5 to TRBJ1-3; the D is unclear. The V gene's germline CDR1 is MNHEY and CDR2 SVGAGI. This CDR3 region has 14 residues. Deletions cut 10 bases from V and 0 bases from J, with 13 bases between. CDR3 nucleotides: TGTGCCACCATTGGAGGGTACTCTGGAAACACCATATATTTT. Protein: CATIGGYSGNTIYF.

The chain combines TRBV11-3 with TRBJ2-3, with 7 bases identical to TRBD1. This CDR3 has 15 amino acids. CDR1 and CDR2 (germline): SGHNT, YENEEA. V lost 6 bases to trimming and J lost 4 bases; unmatched junction nucleotides: 10. CDR3 loop: CASRPDRVGADTQYF. CDR3 bases: TGTGCCAGCAGACCAGACAGGGTAGGGGCAGATACGCAGTATTTT.

The rearrangement links TRBV7-9 to TRBJ1-1; the match to TRBD1 covers 7 bases. Trimming at V came to 5 bases and at J to 3 bases, leaving 6 bases not matched to a gene. Looked up from germline, CDR1 is SEHNR and CDR2 is FQNEAQ (reference sequence). CDR3 size: 14 residues. This CDR3 reads CASSEKTGYTEAFF. Here the CDR3 DNA reads TGTGCCAGCAGCGAAAAGACAGGGTACACTGAAGCTTTCTTT. Drawing the rest from reference TRBV7-9 and TRBJ1-1, the complete variable domain is DTGVSQNPRHKITKRGQNVTFRCDPISEHNRLYWYRQTLGQGPEFLTYFQNEAQLEKSRLLSDRFSAERPKGSFSTLEIQRTEQGDSAMYLCASSEKTGYTEAFFGQGTRLTVV.

The J gene is TRBJ2-6, the V gene TRBV5-1, with a weak D call TRBD1 (6 bases). This CDR3 has 17 amino acids. Per germline, CDR1 SGHRS and CDR2 YFSETQ. V lost 2 bases and J 2 bases, leaving 14 bases between the germline ends. CDR3 amino acids: CASSFAGVAAGANVLTF. The CDR3 coding sequence is TGCGCCAGCAGCTTTGCAGGGGTGGCGGCTGGGGCCAACGTCCTGACTTTC.

The chain links TRBV7-9 to TRBJ1-3; D uncertain. This CDR3 is 14 amino acids long. V lost 1 base and J lost 0, with 4 bases in between. CDR1 SEHNR and CDR2 FQNEAQ come from the germline V gene (reference sequence). The CDR3 region is CASSLELSGNTIYF. The CDR3 coding sequence is TGTGCCAGCAGCTTAGAACTCTCTGGAAACACCATATATTTT.

The J gene is TRBJ2-2, the V gene TRBV25-1; 11 positions agree with TRBD1. The length of the CDR3 is 16 residues. J gave up 5 bases and V 3 bases, and 5 bases lay outside the gene matches. Germline V CDR1 and CDR2: MGHDK, SYGVNS. The chain's CDR3 is CASSDSDRGRTGELFF. DNA of the CDR3: TGTGCCAGCAGTGATTCGGACAGGGGGCGGACCGGGGAGCTGTTTTTT.

The chain recombines TRBV6-5 with TRBJ2-7; 9 nucleotides align to TRBD1. The length of the CDR3 is 12 residues. The V gene end was trimmed by 6 bases and the J gene end by 6 bases; junction bases not matched to a gene: 3. CDR1 is MNHEY, CDR2 SVGAGI, per germline. The CDR3 DNA is TGTGCCAGCAGACAGGGGGCCCTCGAGCAGTACTTC. Translating it yields CASRQGALEQYF.

In its sample, this clone was seen once. The chain recombines TRBV2 with TRBJ1-6; unclear D gene. The CDR3 totals 14 residues. The V gene lost 5 bases and the J gene lost 11 bases, with 16 bases spanning the gap. In germline, CDR1 is SNHLY, CDR2 FYNNEI. The CDR3 region has the DNA TGTGCCAGCAGTTGGGAGGGAGTAAGGACACCCCTCCACTTT. Its translation: CASSWEGVRTPLHF.

The CDR3 bases are TGTGCCAGTGTCGACAACTCCTATAATTCACCCCTCCACTTT. It yields the protein CASVDNSYNSPLHF. The rearrangement links TRBV19 to TRBJ1-6; no definite D call. The CDR3 totals 14 residues. Germline V lookup: CDR1 LNHDA, CDR2 SQIVND (reference sequence). With 8 bases removed from V and 0 bases from J, the gap between germline ends came to 8 bases. The whole variable domain, filled in from reference TRBV19 and TRBJ1-6, reads DGGITQSPKYLFRKEGQNVTLSCEQNLNHDAMYWYRQDPGQGLRLIYYSQIVNDFQKGDIAEGYSVSREKKESFPLTVTSAQKNPTAFYLCASVDNSYNSPLHFGNGTRLTVT.

This clone has only one observation. In nucleotides, the CDR3 is TGTGCCAGCAGCTCGGGACTAGCGGGGCGATTGGGGCAGTTCTTC. Its protein product is CASSSGLAGRLGQFF. The chain links TRBV13 to TRBJ2-1; 13 bases fit TRBD2. From germline, CDR1 is PRHDT and CDR2 FYEKMQ (reference sequence). This CDR3 region has 15 residues. The V and J ends lost 4 bases and 12 bases, in that order; junction bases with no gene match: 9. The entire variable domain, with the rest obtained from reference TRBV13 and TRBJ2-1, is as follows: AAGVIQSPRHLIKEKRETATLKCYPIPRHDTVYWYQQGPGQDPQFLISFYEKMQSDKGSIPDRFSAQQFSDYHSELNMSSLELGDSALYFCASSSGLAGRLGQFFGPGTRLTVL.

The rearrangement links TRBV5-6 to TRBJ1-2, with D possibly TRBD1 on 6 matching bases. Germline CDR1 SGHDT, CDR2 YYEEEE. This CDR3 spans 15 amino acids. V was clipped by 0 bases and J by 2 bases, with 11 bases between them. The CDR3: CASSLGITGNYGYTF. CDR3 DNA sequence: TGTGCCAGCAGCTTGGGTATCACAGGGAACTATGGCTACACCTTC. The full variable domain, in which reference TRBV5-6 and TRBJ1-2 provide the parts outside the CDR3, is DAGVTQSPTHLIKTRGQQVTLRCSPKSGHDTVSWYQQALGQGPQFIFQYYEEEERQRGNFPDRFSGHQFPNYSSELNVNALLLGDSALYLCASSLGITGNYGYTFGSGTRLTVV.

The chain has TRBV7-2 and TRBJ1-5; weak D call: TRBD1 (5 bases). The CDR3 contains 15 residues. Trimming took 0 bases from V and 1 from J, leaving 7 bases between them. Per the germline V gene, CDR1 is SGHTA and CDR2 is FQGNSA. The CDR3 loop reads CASSLAAGSNQPQHF. CDR3 sequence (DNA): TGTGCCAGCAGCTTAGCTGCAGGGAGCAATCAGCCCCAGCATTTT. Together with reference TRBV7-2 and TRBJ1-5, the CDR3 gives the full variable domain: GAGVSQSPSNKVTEKGKDVELRCDPISGHTALYWYRQSLGQGLEFLIYFQGNSAPDKSGLPSDRFSAERTGGSVSTLTIQRTQQEDSAVYLCASSLAAGSNQPQHFGDGTRLSIL.

J is TRBJ2-5 and V is TRBV10-3, with 10 bases identical to TRBD2. V shed 4 bases, J shed 5 bases, and the junction held 7 bases outside the gene matches. The CDR3 extends over 15 amino acids. From germline, CDR1 is ENHRY and CDR2 SYGVKD. The CDR3 DNA reads TGTGCCATCAGTGGAAGCGGGGGGGCGGGGGAGACCCAGTACTTC. This codes for CAISGSGGAGETQYF.

This clone was picked up a small number of times. DNA for the CDR3: TGTGCCAGCAGACGCGACACAGATACGCAGTATTTT. Its translation is CASRRDTDTQYF. The chain links TRBV6-1 to TRBJ2-3; D not certain. CDR1 is MNHNS and CDR2 is SASEGT in the germline V gene. Trimming left V 6 bases short and J 2 bases short, with 6 bases between. The CDR3 has 12 residues.

The chain has TRBV7-9 and TRBJ2-7; no clear D gene. Germline assignment: CDR1 SEHNR and CDR2 FQNEAQ (reference sequence). V lost 2 bases and J lost 3, with 11 bases in between. The CDR3 loop spans 14 amino acids. The DNA of the CDR3 is TGTGCCAGCAGCTTATCTGTAAACTACTACGAGCAGTACTTC. Translated, it gives CASSLSVNYYEQYF.

The V and J genes are TRBV7-9 and TRBJ2-7, with 7 bases aligning to TRBD1. Germline CDR1 is SEHNR and CDR2 is FQNEAQ (reference sequence). CDR3 length: 14 residues. The ends lost 4 bases at V and 3 bases at J; junction bases unmatched: 6. CDR3 nucleotides: TGTGCCAGCAGCTCAACACAGGGGTTCTACGAGCAGTACTTC. It codes for CASSSTQGFYEQYF.

V gene TRBV5-8 combines with J gene TRBJ1-4; no firm D call. Germline V gene lookup returns CDR1 SGHTS and CDR2 YDEGEE. Trimming cost V 5 bases and J 8 bases, with 19 bases left between them. The CDR3 sequence is 15 residues long. This CDR3 reads CASRPRRPFGEKLFF. Written as DNA, the CDR3 is TGTGCCAGCAGACCTAGACGCCCCTTCGGCGAAAAACTGTTTTTT.

This clone was counted a single time. This chain connects TRBV7-2 to TRBJ2-5; the match to TRBD2 covers 8 bases. The CDR3 runs 15 residues. The junction had 8 bases not matched to a gene; V was cut back by 3 bases and J by 5 bases. In germline, CDR1 is SGHTA, CDR2 FQGNSA. The CDR3 DNA reads as TGTGCCAGCAGCTTGGTGGCGGGGGGCCCGGAGACCCAGTACTTC. Its protein product is CASSLVAGGPETQYF.